A single T cell receptor beta chain is shown here with its context. From germline, CDR1 is SGHRS and CDR2 YFSETQ. The ends lost 0 bases at V and 6 bases at J; junction bases unmatched: 11. This CDR3 spans 17 amino acids. This sample was taken from a study of blood T cell repertoires in COVID-19. Study information: Acute and convalescent COVID-19 samples came from the United States, Italy and Spain. T cells, B-cell-depleted T cells, or PBMCs provided the cDNA or gDNA that served as material.

Original analysis: Scientists estimated how many nucleated cells there were by amplifying reference gene primers. TCRdb's table, derived via immunoSEQ multiplex PCR, lists solely in-frame clones and lacks some. V, J and clone size are taken as reported in that table, and D and trimming were inferred from the DNA itself. The repertoire holds over 150,000 clones, with around 80% as singletons. The chain employs TRBV5-1 and TRBJ2-1, with TRBD2 identical over 8 bases. Sequencing was performed on peripheral blood. The clonotype was recovered from a human donor in a cohort sampled during active COVID-19. In nucleotides, the CDR3 is TGCGCCAGCAGCTTGGACCTAGTGGGCGGGAGGCCCAATGAGCAGTTCTTC. It yields the protein CASSLDLVGGRPNEQFF.